The text below deals with one T cell receptor (beta chain). The data were obtained in a study of blood T cell repertoires in COVID-19. Each participant's cohort was designated according to participant-reported clinical history. TCRdb keeps only in-frame clones here, not all; method: immunoSEQ multiplex PCR. The sample carries 350,000 to 450,000 clones, 80% to 90% recorded once. CDR1 MDHEN and CDR2 SYDVKM come from the germline V gene. The CDR3 contains 18 residues. After removal of 3 bases from V and 8 bases from J, the junction contained 17 bases not matched to a gene. This TCR derives from a man aged 25-45 years who had recovered from COVID-19. This chain uses TRBV28 with TRBJ1-3; TRBD1 matches at 9 bases. Material for sequencing was PBMCs or T cells enriched from blood (not recorded which). The DNA of the CDR3 is TGTGCCAGCAGTTTGACTTTTGGACAGGGGAAGGGGGTTGACACCATATATTTT. Encoded protein: CASSLTFGQGKGVDTIYF.